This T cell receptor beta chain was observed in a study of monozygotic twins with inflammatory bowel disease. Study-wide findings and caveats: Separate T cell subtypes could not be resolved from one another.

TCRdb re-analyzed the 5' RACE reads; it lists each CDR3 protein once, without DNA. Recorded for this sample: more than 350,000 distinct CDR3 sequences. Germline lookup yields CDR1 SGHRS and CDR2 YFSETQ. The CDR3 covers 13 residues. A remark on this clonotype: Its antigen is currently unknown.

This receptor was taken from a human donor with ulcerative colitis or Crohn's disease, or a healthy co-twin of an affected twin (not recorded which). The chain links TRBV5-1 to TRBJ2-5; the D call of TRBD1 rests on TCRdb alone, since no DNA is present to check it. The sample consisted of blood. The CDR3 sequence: CASHTGTGETQYF.